Sequencing of this T cell receptor (beta chain) was carried out in a study of T cell changes during pregnancy in multiple sclerosis. V was pared by 4 bases and J by 7 bases, with 8 bases between. The CDR3 loop spans 12 amino acids. CDR1 is LNHDA and CDR2 is SQIVND in the germline V gene (reference sequence). Libraries were prepared by immunoSEQ multiplex PCR; TCRdb keeps only in-frame clonotypes and omits some of them. Counted here are 50,000 to 60,000 clones, less than 95% occurring once; the ten biggest clones make up under 2.5%. This sample comprised peripheral blood, obtained in the first trimester of pregnancy. The chain has TRBV19 and TRBJ2-1; perhaps TRBD2 as D (5 bases). This receptor was obtained from a female donor in good health, enrolled as a control in a pregnancy study. The CDR3 is CASSTQRNEQFF. The CDR3 nucleotides read TGTGCCAGTAGTACCCAGCGGAATGAGCAGTTCTTC.